The present T cell receptor (beta chain) was sequenced within a study of monozygotic twins with inflammatory bowel disease (dated by TCRdb to between 2019 and 2020). Background for the entire study: The complete study included approximately 28 monozygotic twin pairs: 19 IBD-discordant Danish pairs and nine German pairs, of which four were IBD-concordant and five were IBD-discordant. Each individual had, on average, about 151 000 unique TCRalpha sequences and 181 000 unique TCRbeta sequences available for analysis. Disease-associated traits were sought mainly through comparisons between IBD patients and their genetically identical healthy co-twins within discordant pairs.

From each donor, an approximately 2.4 ml peripheral blood sample was drawn into PAXgene tubes and stored at -80 degrees C. Total RNA was isolated from whole blood with the PAXgene blood miRNA kit on an automated QIAcube, without T cell sorting. Peripheral blood from monozygotic twin pairs, either concordant or discordant for inflammatory bowel disease, underwent deep TCRalpha and TCRbeta repertoire profiling that used unique molecular barcoding. Smoking habits were recorded for all twin pairs, and individuals were classified as current, former or never smokers. The full study reports these points: Repertoire similarity did not differ between concordant and discordant twins, possibly due to limited statistical power. The results gave no support for a single strong signal or clonotype linked to IBD. TCRbeta repertoire diversity, by inverse Simpson index, was decreased in IBD patients compared with their healthy co-twins. Because patients received different immunosuppressive treatments, the repertoires may have picked up extra background noise and variability between individuals. Compared with healthy twins, IBD patients shared fewer clonotypes with other individuals, and the difference was most pronounced in patients with signs of disease activity. Distinction between different T cell subtypes could not be achieved in the analysis.

The CDR3 spans 14 residues, from the cysteine through the phenylalanine. No DNA sequence is on record. CDR1 and CDR2, looked up from the germline V gene (reference sequence), are LNHNV and YYDKDF. The library was obtained by 5' RACE. For each TCR library, approximately 3,700 ng of total RNA was used. For each sample, cDNA was synthesized in eight separate reactions using SMARTScribe reverse transcriptase. During cDNA synthesis, template switching introduced unique molecular identifiers that contained a 6-nucleotide sample barcode. Amplification of TCRalpha and TCRbeta cDNA involved two nested PCRs of about 15 and 9 cycles, and each PCR was followed by bead purification. Before amplification, the cDNA was treated with uracil DNA-glycosylase and purified using the QIAquick PCR purification kit. The second PCR was the step at which Illumina TruSeq-compatible adapters and sample-specific barcodes were added. Library quality and concentration were assessed using TapeStation and Qubit, and 4.5 to 5.5 ng of each library was pooled. The pooled libraries were sequenced with 2 x 100 bp reads and custom sequencing primers on an Illumina HiSeq2500 single-index Rapid Run. In the paper's pipeline: MiGEC version 1.2.6 was used for UMI-based consensus assembly to correct PCR and sequencing errors. MiXCR version 2.1.1 was used for V(D)J alignment, clonotype assembly and CDR3 extraction. Gene usage, clonotype sharing and MAIT/NKT TCR abundance were normalised by analysing the top 1000, 10 000 and 20 000 clonotypes per sample. Diversity was computed as the inverse Simpson index with the vegan R package after downsampling to 27 000 UMIs. Paired Mann-Whitney U tests were applied to discordant twin pairs, and Benjamini-Hochberg correction was used for multiple testing. TCRdb reprocessed the raw reads; every CDR3 protein sequence is a single record, and DNA is not supplied. These V and J calls rely on TCRdb rather than the paper's analysis. The sample table on file contains 400,000 to 500,000 distinct CDR3 sequences. Roughly 2.5% of the sample is held by the ten biggest clonotypes.

In the case of this clonotype: Its antigen specificity is not known.

What was sequenced was blood. This receptor was obtained from a human donor with ulcerative colitis or Crohn's disease, or a healthy co-twin of an affected twin (not recorded which). The sequence joins TRBV15 to TRBJ1-2; there is no DNA to check the TCRdb D call of TRBD1. The CDR3 sequence is CATSRGQGFGGYTF. Joined to the reference TRBV15 and TRBJ1-2 proteins, this CDR3 gives the full variable domain: DAMVIQNPRYQVTQFGKPVTLSCSQTLNHNVMYWYQQKSSQAPKLLFHYYDKDFNNEADTPDNFQSRRPNTSFCFLDIRSPGLGDTAMYLCATSRGQGFGGYTFGSGTRLTVV.